This T cell receptor beta chain was found in a study of radiation and T cells in renal cell carcinoma. Study-level background: Nephrectomy followed 15 Gy stereotactic body radiation by 4 weeks.

Concerning this clone: Its antigen remains unidentified.

V lost 3 bases and J lost 0, with 11 bases in between. Germline V CDR1 and CDR2: MGHRA, YSYEKL. This CDR3 has 15 amino acids. Measured with immunoSEQ multiplex PCR; TCRdb has only the in-frame clones, and not every one. The repertoire holds more than 140,000 clones, with around four fifths as singletons. This sample's time point: baseline pretreatment blood. The treatment here: 15 Gy SBRT to primary tumor, nephrectomy 4 weeks later. Radiation-treated patients gave blood at baseline, week 2 and week 4. Study-level results: No pretreatment tumor biopsies were available for baseline clonotypes. From baseline, blood top tumor clonotypes peaked at 2 weeks post-radiation.

The receptor's source is a woman between 50 and 59 years old with renal cell carcinoma. This rearrangement joins TRBV4-1 to TRBJ1-1; tentatively, D is TRBD1 (6 bases). This specimen was blood, taken from a patient whose treatment included radiotherapy and nephrectomy. In nucleotides, the CDR3 is TGCGCCAGCAGCCACCCGGGGGGGCTGAACACTGAAGCTTTCTTT. Its protein is CASSHPGGLNTEAFF.